Listed here is a single T cell receptor (beta chain). The CDR3 extends over 16 amino acids. Using a J-beta primer mix together with a sample-barcoded 5' primer, a second PCR was run for about 6 to 11 cycles. TCRdb passed the 5' RACE reads through MiXCR, listing each CDR3 protein once. The sample records about 510,000 distinct CDR3 sequences, roughly a quarter being singletons. The data stem from a study of blood T cells in healthy people across ages. This sample was also put to use in a study of T cells of mothers and their children. As that study records: Healthy Caucasian mothers, three in number, and their six children were the donors. Over 8 million TCR beta CDR3 reads were obtained from each mother, and a few million from each child.

Specimen: blood. The TCR was taken from a boy younger than 10 in good health. The chain uses TRBV21-1 and TRBJ2-1; the listed D gene, TRBD1, was not tested against the DNA. TRBV21-1 is tagged as a pseudogene. The CDR3 protein is CASSDAGTASYNEQFF. CDR3 DNA: TGTGCCAGCAGCGACGCCGGGACAGCGTCCTACAATGAGCAGTTCTTC.